The TCR beta chain described here comes from a study of multiple sclerosis patients with progressive multifocal leukoencephalopathy (dated by TCRdb to the late 2010s). Some background on the complete study: Peripheral T and B cells were examined in MS patients who went on to develop PML (4 under natalizumab, 1 after alemtuzumab) as well as in treated patients who did not. A couple of patients on natalizumab who later developed PML were tracked over time from before therapy, through 6 and 12 months, up to PML onset. The study was designed to detect JC virus-specific or public T-cell expansions arising at the time of PML onset. What the research found in general, with its limitations: Most PML patients had lower normalized Shannon entropy, suggesting less diverse TRB repertoires, while values in the natalizumab-treated controls sat near 1. Because the cohort was small and descriptive, it remained unclear whether the findings reflect JC virus infection or general immunocompromise. No common TRBV or TRBJ gene usage or preferential TRBV-TRBJ pairings were detected when PML developed. TRB clones above 0.5% frequency appeared only in PML patients, but expanded clones at PML onset were already present before and during natalizumab therapy. Analysis was restricted to peripheral blood, although for natalizumab-associated PML, cerebrospinal fluid or brain lymphocytes might be more informative.

At the junction V is shortened by 5 bases and J by 7 bases, with 8 bases in between. The germline V gene provides CDR1 SGHAT and CDR2 FQNNGV. CDR3 length: 12 amino acids, cysteine to phenylalanine. Just CDR3 DNA is preserved here, 36 bases in frame from base 1. Using the immunoSEQ two-step multiplex PCR at survey-level depth, TRB CDR3 regions were amplified from genomic DNA. Each PCR was spiked with synthetic inline TR CDR3 controls spanning all V-J pairings to estimate template counts and remove amplification bias. Reads went through processing to reduce amplification and sequencing bias, and quantification was done against synthetic TR CDR3 analogs. In the paper's pipeline: Raw data were processed in ImmunoSEQ Analyzer, with out-of-frame sequences and CDR3s containing stop codons removed, and gene names were assigned according to IMGT nomenclature. Normalized Shannon entropy, defined as 1 minus Pielou's evenness, was used to summarize repertoire diversity. Two TRB sequences were counted as identical only if the two sequences had the same V gene, J gene and CDR3. Public PML clonotypes were CDR3s found in two or more PML-onset samples but not found earlier, in controls, or in public databases. Position-by-position CDR3 amino acid composition was analyzed in Skylign with the observed count method. Here the immuneACCESS table is served through TCRdb, limited to in-frame sequences with V and J called. Missing clones are a known gap in these copies; in checked studies unresolved V genes cover under half, and the rest lacks a known reason. D and trimming come from the DNA, and the V and J calls and clone size come from that table. The sample yields about 30,000 clones; more than 75% were counted once. The ten most abundant clones make up less than 3.5% of the sample.

In light of the paper, this sample's time point label describes: time of PML onset. The sample's treatment or condition label, decoded: on natalizumab therapy at sampling. PML was diagnosed from clinical and MRI findings and confirmed by detection of JC virus DNA in cerebrospinal fluid. In the natalizumab-treated patients, PML developed after between 16 and 56 months of natalizumab therapy. All listed patients had previously received interferon beta, and all PML patients were female. T3 blood samples were collected at the time of PML onset. Ficoll-Hypaque density gradient centrifugation was used to isolate peripheral blood mononuclear cells. Concerning this clone itself: What this receptor recognizes is not known. Per-base qualities were not stored, and no clone one base away is much larger.

This specimen consisted of PBMCs, obtained from a patient treated with natalizumab. In this chain, TRBV11-2 is recombined with TRBJ2-2, with the D gene call left open. This clonotype was sampled from a human donor with progressive multifocal leukoencephalopathy. The CDR3 region: CASSPRGGELFF. The DNA reads TGTGCCAGCAGCCCTAGAGGCGGGGAGCTGTTTTTT. The CDR3 plus the reference TRBV11-2 and TRBJ2-2 genes for the other parts give the full variable domain: EAGVAQSPRYKIIEKRQSVAFWCNPISGHATLYWYQQILGQGPKLLIQFQNNGVVDDSQLPKDRFSAERLKGVDSTLKIQPAKLEDSAVYLCASSPRGGELFFGEGSRLTVL.